This is a list of T cell receptor beta chains from one sample in a study of regulatory T cells in long-lasting Graves disease. Using its own MiXCR run on the multiplex PCR reads, TCRdb lists one record per CDR3 protein. The sample contains 300,000 to 350,000 distinct CDR3 sequences, about 20% of which appear only once. This specimen consisted of peripheral blood mononuclear cells (PBMCs), obtained when the disease was refractory, from a patient treated with antithyroid drugs. These receptors were collected from a female donor with Graves disease. Both conserved end residues are part of each CDR3.

v_call	j_call	cdr3_aa
TRBV2	TRBJ1-5	CASSELYLQHF
TRBV6-6	TRBJ2-7	CASSYSTRASQGRAGTYEQYF
TRBV7-9	TRBJ2-5	CASSFSGRETQYF
TRBV5-1	TRBJ2-7	CASSLSGLAADEQYF
TRBV12-3/TRBV12-4	TRBJ2-2	CASRPSTGYTGELFF
TRBV6-5	TRBJ1-5	CASSYARIGQPQHF
TRBV20-1	TRBJ2-7	CSARGTSLFYEQYF
TRBV6-1	TRBJ1-1	CASSEETPGGFRTEAFF
TRBV18	TRBJ1-1	CATRVNLNTEAFF
TRBV12-3/TRBV12-4	TRBJ2-7	CASSPGQTYEQYF
TRBV7-8	TRBJ1-2	CASSPLEPGPFYGYTF
TRBV6-5	TRBJ1-4	CASSSRRGRGRLSEKLFF
TRBV20-1	TRBJ2-1	CSAGGWDRGPTSSYNEQFF
TRBV30	TRBJ1-2	CALNGGAQDYGYTF
TRBV18	TRBJ1-2	CASSPPKSSGGYTF
TRBV4-3	TRBJ1-6	CASSQDPPPTTGYNSPLHF
TRBV20-1	TRBJ2-7	CSARVLGTGSPYEQYF
TRBV5-1	TRBJ2-4	CASSLWTGVNIQYF
TRBV20-1	TRBJ2-5	CSARGASGSVAQYF
TRBV2	TRBJ1-2	CASSERANGYTF
TRBV12-3/TRBV12-4	TRBJ2-7	CASSSITYEQYF
TRBV20-1	TRBJ2-7	CSALLAGENEQYF
TRBV5-1	TRBJ2-5	CASSLGVTQYF
TRBV19	TRBJ2-7	CASSILPTYEQYF
TRBV27	TRBJ2-5	CASSKGQGRETQYF
TRBV27	TRBJ2-6	CVSSLLGANVLTF
TRBV4-1	TRBJ1-1	CASSQPQGEAFF
TRBV20-1	TRBJ1-6	CSADRGLDNSPLHF
TRBV30	TRBJ1-5	CAWSVGSSNQPQHF
TRBV28	TRBJ1-2	CASSKGQPTNYGYTF
TRBV30	TRBJ1-4	CAWSLTGGDEKLFF
TRBV6-1	TRBJ2-5	CASSDGPGTQYF
TRBV19	TRBJ2-5	CASSIRTGGETQYF
TRBV7-3	TRBJ2-1	CASQPYRARYNEQFF
TRBV11-3	TRBJ1-2	CASSFSIRSYIYGYTF
TRBV15	TRBJ1-5	CATSRGTGSNQPQHF
TRBV3-1	TRBJ1-4	CASSPGQFNEKLFF
TRBV11-2	TRBJ1-6	CASTRGSDNSPLHF
TRBV20-1	TRBJ2-2	CSARVDWDRELFF
TRBV18	TRBJ2-7	CASSSGTWDRGNSYEQYF
TRBV18	TRBJ1-5	CASSLAQSGPYGNQPQHF
TRBV5-1	TRBJ1-2	CASGGIGAGYTF
TRBV3-1	TRBJ1-5	CASSQDPAYSQPQHF
TRBV6-2/TRBV6-3	TRBJ2-7	CASSYVSLGEQYF
TRBV2	TRBJ2-3	CASSDGIRVTYTDTQYF
TRBV19	TRBJ1-2	CASSIVDNYYGYTF
TRBV20-1	TRBJ1-1	CSARRDGLNTEAFF
TRBV18	TRBJ2-6	CASSPIGSGANVLTF
TRBV30	TRBJ2-6	CAWSDSGGANVLTF
TRBV5-1	TRBJ1-1	CASRPRTGVKTEAFF
TRBV5-1	TRBJ1-2	CASSPTGTAGYTF
TRBV30	TRBJ2-3	CAWSRGLAGGRTQYF
TRBV4-3	TRBJ1-1	CASSAYRGAEAFF